Described below is a single TCR beta chain sequence and its context. These data come from a study of blood T cell repertoires in COVID-19. About the study: COVID-19 samples collected from the United States, Italy and Spain covered acute and convalescent phases.

Living in 24 US areas, the participants were between roughly 18 and 95 years of age. Cohorts were based on clinical histories the participants reported. TCRdb's table, derived via immunoSEQ multiplex PCR, lists solely in-frame clones and lacks some. Of approximately 360,000 clones detected, 70% to 90% appear once; the ten largest clones hold 0.9% to 1%. Specimen: PBMCs or T cells enriched from blood (not recorded which). This receptor was taken from a woman aged 25 to 45 with acute COVID-19.

The DNA for the CDR3 is TGCGCCAGCAGCTCCTCCTTTAGTCAGGGACAGGTGAACTATGGCTACACCTTC. Encoded protein: CASSSSFSQGQVNYGYTF. V and J are TRBV5-1 and TRBJ1-2, with 8 bases aligning to TRBD1. J was trimmed by 2 bases and V by 3 bases; bases with no gene match: 15. This CDR3 region has 18 residues. Germline-derived CDR1 and CDR2 are SGHRS and YFSETQ.